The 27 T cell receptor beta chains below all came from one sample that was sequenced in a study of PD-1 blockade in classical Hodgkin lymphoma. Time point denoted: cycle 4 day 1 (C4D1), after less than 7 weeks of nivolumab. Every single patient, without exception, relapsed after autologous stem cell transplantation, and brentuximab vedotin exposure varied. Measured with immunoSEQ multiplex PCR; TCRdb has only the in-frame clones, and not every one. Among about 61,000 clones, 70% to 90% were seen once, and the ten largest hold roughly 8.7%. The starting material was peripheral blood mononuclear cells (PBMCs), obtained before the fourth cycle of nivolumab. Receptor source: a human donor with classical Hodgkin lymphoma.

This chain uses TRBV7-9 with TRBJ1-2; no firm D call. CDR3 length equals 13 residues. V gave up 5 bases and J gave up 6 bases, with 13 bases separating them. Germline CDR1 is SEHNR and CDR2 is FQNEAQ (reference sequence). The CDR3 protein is CASSAASRDGYTF. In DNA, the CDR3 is TGTGCCAGCAGCGCCGCCAGCCGGGATGGCTACACCTTC.

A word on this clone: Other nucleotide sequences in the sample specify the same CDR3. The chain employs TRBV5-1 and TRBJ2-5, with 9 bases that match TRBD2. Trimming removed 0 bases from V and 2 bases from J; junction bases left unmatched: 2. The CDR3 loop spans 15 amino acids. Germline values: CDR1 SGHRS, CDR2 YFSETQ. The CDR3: CASSLGRGGQETQYF. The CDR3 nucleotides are TGCGCCAGCAGCTTGGGGCGGGGGGGACAAGAGACCCAGTACTTC.

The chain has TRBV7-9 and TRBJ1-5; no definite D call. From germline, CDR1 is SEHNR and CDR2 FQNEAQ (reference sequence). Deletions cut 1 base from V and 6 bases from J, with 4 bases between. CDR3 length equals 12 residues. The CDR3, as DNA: TGTGCCAGCAGCTTAGGGGGTCAGCCCCAGCATTTT. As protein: CASSLGGQPQHF.

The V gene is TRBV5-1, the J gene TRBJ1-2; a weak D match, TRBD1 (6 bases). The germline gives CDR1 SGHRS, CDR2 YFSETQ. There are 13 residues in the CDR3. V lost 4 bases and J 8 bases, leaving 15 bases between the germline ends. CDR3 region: CASSLGQLGGYTF. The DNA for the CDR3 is TGCGCCAGCAGCCTCGGACAGTTGGGAGGCTACACCTTC.

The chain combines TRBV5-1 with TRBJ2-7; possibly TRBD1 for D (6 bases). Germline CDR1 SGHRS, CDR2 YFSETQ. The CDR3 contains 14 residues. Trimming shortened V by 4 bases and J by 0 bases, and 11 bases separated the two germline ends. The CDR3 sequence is CASSAGQFSYEQYF. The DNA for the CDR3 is TGCGCCAGCAGCGCCGGACAGTTCTCCTACGAGCAGTACTTC.

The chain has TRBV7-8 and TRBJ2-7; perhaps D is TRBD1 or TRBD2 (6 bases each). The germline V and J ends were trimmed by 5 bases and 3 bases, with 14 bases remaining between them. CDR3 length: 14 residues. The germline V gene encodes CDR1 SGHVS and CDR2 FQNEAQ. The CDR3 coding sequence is TGTGCCAGCAGCCAAACACAGGGACTCTACGAGCAGTACTTC. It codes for CASSQTQGLYEQYF.

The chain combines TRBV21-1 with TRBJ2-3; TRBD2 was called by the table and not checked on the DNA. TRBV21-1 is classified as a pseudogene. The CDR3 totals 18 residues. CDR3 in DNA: TGTGCCAGCAGCAAAGTCGCGACTGGACTAGACAACACAGATACGCAGTATTTT. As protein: CASSKVATGLDNTDTQYF.

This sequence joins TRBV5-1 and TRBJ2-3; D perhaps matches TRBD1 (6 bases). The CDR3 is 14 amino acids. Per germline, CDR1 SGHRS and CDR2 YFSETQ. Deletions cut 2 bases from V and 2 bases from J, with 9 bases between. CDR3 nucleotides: TGCGCCAGCAGCTTACAGGGCTACACAGATACGCAGTATTTT. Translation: CASSLQGYTDTQYF.

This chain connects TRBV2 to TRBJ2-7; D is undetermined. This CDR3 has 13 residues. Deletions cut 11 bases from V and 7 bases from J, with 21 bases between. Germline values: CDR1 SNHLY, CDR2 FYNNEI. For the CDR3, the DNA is TGTGCCGGAACGGAGCGCACCCCTTGGGAGCAGTACTTC. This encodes CAGTERTPWEQYF.

The CDR3 bases are TGTGCCAGCAGTGAAGTGGGGGGGCTCGGCTACACCTTC. Protein: CASSEVGGLGYTF. This rearrangement joins TRBV25-1 to TRBJ1-2; possible D gene TRBD1, 6 bases. Germline lookup yields CDR1 MGHDK and CDR2 SYGVNS. V was cut by 2 bases and J by 8 bases, with 12 bases left in between. This CDR3 comprises 13 residues.

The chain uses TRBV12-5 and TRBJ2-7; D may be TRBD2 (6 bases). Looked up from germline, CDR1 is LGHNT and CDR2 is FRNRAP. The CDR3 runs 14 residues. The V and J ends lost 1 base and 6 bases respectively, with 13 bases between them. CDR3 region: CASGLGLGGSEQYF. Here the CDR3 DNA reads TGTGCTAGTGGTTTGGGCCTCGGGGGAAGCGAGCAGTACTTC.

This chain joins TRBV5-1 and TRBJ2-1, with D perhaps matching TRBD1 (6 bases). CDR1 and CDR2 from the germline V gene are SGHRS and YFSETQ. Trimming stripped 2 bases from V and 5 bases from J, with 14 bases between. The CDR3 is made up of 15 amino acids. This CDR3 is CASSLTGTGNNEQFF. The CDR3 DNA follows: TGCGCCAGCAGCTTAACAGGGACCGGGAACAATGAGCAGTTCTTC.

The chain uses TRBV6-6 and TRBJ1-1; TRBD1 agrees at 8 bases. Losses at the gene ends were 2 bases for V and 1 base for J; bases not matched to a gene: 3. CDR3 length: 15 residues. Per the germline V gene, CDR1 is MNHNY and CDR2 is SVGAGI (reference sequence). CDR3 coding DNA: TGTGCCAGCAGTTACCACAGGGGGAGGAACACTGAAGCTTTCTTT. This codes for CASSYHRGRNTEAFF.

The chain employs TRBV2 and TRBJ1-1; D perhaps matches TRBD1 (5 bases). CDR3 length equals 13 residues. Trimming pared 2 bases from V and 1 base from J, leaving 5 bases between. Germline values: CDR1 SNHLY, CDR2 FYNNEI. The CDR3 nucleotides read TGTGCCAGCAGTGAAAGGGGGAACACTGAAGCTTTCTTT. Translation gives CASSERGNTEAFF.

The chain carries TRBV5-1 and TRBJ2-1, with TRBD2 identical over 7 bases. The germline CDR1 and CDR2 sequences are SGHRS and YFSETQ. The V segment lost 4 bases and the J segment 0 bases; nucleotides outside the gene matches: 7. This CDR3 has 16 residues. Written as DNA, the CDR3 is TGCGCCAGCAGCCCAAGCGGGGATAGCTCCTACAATGAGCAGTTCTTC. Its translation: CASSPSGDSSYNEQFF. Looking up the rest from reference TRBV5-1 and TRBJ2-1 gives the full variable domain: KAGVTQTPRYLIKTRGQQVTLSCSPISGHRSVSWYQQTPGQGLQFLFEYFSETQRNKGNFPGRFSGRQFSNSRSEMNVSTLELGDSALYLCASSPSGDSSYNEQFFGPGTRLTVL.

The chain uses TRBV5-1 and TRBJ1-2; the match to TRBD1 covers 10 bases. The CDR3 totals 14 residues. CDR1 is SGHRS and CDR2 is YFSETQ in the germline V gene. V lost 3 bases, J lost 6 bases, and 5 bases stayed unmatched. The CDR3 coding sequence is TGCGCCAGCAGCTCGGAGGGACAGGGGAATGGCTACACCTTC. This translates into CASSSEGQGNGYTF.

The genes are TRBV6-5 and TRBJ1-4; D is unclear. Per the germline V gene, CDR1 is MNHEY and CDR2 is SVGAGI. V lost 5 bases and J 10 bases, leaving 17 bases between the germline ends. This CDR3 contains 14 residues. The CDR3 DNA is TGTGCCAGCAGTCCATCACACGATCTGAGAAAACTGTTTTTT. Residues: CASSPSHDLRKLFF.

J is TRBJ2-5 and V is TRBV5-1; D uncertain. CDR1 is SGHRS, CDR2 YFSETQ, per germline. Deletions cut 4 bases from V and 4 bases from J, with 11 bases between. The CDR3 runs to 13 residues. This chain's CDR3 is CASSGSPSETQYF. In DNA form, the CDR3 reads TGCGCCAGCAGCGGTTCGCCTTCAGAGACCCAGTACTTC.

The CDR3 region is CASKWRVNTEAFF. CDR3 bases: TGCGCCAGCAAATGGAGGGTGAACACTGAAGCTTTCTTT. The chain has TRBV10-2 and TRBJ1-1; no reliable D call. CDR1 and CDR2 (germline): WSHSY, SAAADI. The CDR3 is made up of 13 amino acids. V dropped 7 bases and J dropped 0 bases, with 9 bases sitting between them.

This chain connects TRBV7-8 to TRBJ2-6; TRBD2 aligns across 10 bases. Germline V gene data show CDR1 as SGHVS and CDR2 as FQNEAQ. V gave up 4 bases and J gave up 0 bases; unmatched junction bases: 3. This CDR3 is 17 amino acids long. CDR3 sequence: CASSSSGGNSGANVLTF. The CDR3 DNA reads TGTGCCAGCAGCTCTAGCGGGGGTAACTCTGGGGCCAACGTCCTGACTTTC.

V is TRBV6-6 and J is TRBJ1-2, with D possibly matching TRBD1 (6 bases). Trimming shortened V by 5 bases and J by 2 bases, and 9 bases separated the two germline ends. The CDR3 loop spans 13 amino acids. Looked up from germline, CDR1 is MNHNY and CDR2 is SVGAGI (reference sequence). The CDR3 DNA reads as TGTGCCAGCAGTCCTACAGGGAACTATGGCTACACCTTC. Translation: CASSPTGNYGYTF.

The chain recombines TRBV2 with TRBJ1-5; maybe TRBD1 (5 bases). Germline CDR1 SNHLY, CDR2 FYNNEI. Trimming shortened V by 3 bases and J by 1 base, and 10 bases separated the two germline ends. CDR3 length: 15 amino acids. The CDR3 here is CASSDRWGSNQPQHF. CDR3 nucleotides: TGTGCCAGCAGTGACAGGTGGGGCAGCAATCAGCCCCAGCATTTT.

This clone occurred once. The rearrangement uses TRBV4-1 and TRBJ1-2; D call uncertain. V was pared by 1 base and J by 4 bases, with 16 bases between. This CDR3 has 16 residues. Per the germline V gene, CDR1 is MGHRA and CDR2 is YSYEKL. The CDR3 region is CASSQVGGLPLYGYTF. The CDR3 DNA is TGCGCCAGCAGCCAAGTGGGTGGTTTGCCACTCTATGGCTACACCTTC.

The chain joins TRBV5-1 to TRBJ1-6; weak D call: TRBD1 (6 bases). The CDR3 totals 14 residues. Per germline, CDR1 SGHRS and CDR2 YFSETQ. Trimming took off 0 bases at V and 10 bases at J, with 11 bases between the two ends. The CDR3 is CASSLGGTNSPLHF. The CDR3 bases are TGCGCCAGCAGCTTGGGAGGGACAAACTCACCCCTCCACTTT.

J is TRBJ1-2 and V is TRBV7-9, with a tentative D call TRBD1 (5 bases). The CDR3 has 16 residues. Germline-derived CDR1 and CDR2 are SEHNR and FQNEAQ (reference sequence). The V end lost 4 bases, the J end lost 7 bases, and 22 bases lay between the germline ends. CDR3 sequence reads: CASSSASPQGGSGYTF. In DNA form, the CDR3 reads TGTGCCAGCAGCTCCGCCAGTCCGCAGGGAGGAAGTGGCTACACCTTC. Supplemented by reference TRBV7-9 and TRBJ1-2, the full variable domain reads DTGVSQNPRHKITKRGQNVTFRCDPISEHNRLYWYRQTLGQGPEFLTYFQNEAQLEKSRLLSDRFSAERPKGSFSTLEIQRTEQGDSAMYLCASSSASPQGGSGYTFGSGTRLTVV.

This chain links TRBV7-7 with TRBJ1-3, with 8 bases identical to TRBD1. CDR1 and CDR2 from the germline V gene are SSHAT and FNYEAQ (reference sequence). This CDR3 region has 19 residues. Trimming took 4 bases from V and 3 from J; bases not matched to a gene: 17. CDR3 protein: CASSSQDREFMIIGNTIYF. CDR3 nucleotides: TGTGCCAGCAGCTCCCAGGACAGGGAATTCATGATCATTGGAAACACCATATATTTT.

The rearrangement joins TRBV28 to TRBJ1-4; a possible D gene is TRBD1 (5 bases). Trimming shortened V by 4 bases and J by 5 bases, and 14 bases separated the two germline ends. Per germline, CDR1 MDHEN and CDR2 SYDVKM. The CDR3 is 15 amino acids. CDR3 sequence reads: CASSSPGIGNEKLFF. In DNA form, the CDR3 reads TGTGCCAGCAGTTCCCCAGGGATTGGCAATGAAAAACTGTTTTTT.